This paragraph covers one T cell receptor (beta chain) sequence. Its antigen is not identified. This sample was taken from a study of PD-L1 blockade in urothelial cancer. Study information: Median blood clonality was around 0.074, with some 89,000 unique TCRs. Study outcomes and limitations: TCR clonality was measured in pretreatment peripheral blood. Clonality below the median predicted better survival. Those with durable benefit had larger increases in tumor-associated blood clones at 3 weeks.

Time point reported: pretreatment peripheral blood. Between 1 and 8 samples per patient were obtained, pretreatment and on-treatment. Trimming pared 3 bases from V and 8 bases from J, leaving 13 bases between. Germline V gene lookup returns CDR1 PRHDT and CDR2 FYEKMQ (reference sequence). This CDR3 has 13 amino acids. Method: immunoSEQ multiplex PCR; TCRdb's copy keeps in-frame clones and lacks some. The table has about 63,000 clones, approximately 80% seen once; the top ten hold approximately 5.1%. This material consisted of PBMCs, taken around atezolizumab (anti-PD-L1) treatment. The gene calls are TRBV13 and TRBJ1-1; D is undetermined. The clonotype originates from a man aged 70 or older with urothelial cancer. This CDR3 reads CASSLRVATEAFF. Written as DNA, the CDR3 is TGTGCCAGCAGCTTGAGGGTCGCGACGGAAGCTTTCTTT.